The 26 T cell receptor beta chains in this list originate from one sample, sequenced in a study of cytomegalovirus exposure and HLA in healthy donors. The PCR employed 60 Vbeta primers together with 13 Jbeta primers. This table comes from immunoSEQ multiplex PCR, and its TCRdb copy is limited to in-frame clones, with some not included. Among approximately 88,000 clones listed, over 60% were seen once. The specimen was PBMCs. These receptors came from a man aged 25 to 45 in good health and CMV-seropositive.

The chain uses TRBV4-1 and TRBJ2-5; 7 bases align to TRBD1. After removal of 2 bases from V and 4 bases from J, the junction contained 1 base not matched to a gene. This CDR3 is 13 amino acids long. Germline CDR1 and CDR2: MGHRA and YSYEKL. CDR3 DNA: TGCGCCAGCAGCCAACACAGGGGAGAGACCCAGTACTTC. It specifies CASSQHRGETQYF.

The sample holds a few counts of this clone. This rearrangement joins TRBV5-1 to TRBJ1-3, with 7 bases fitting TRBD1. Unmatched junction bases numbered 3, after V lost 3 bases and J lost 3 bases. The CDR3 consists of 14 residues. Per germline, CDR1 SGHRS and CDR2 YFSETQ. CDR3 loop: CASSSTGFGNTIYF. For the CDR3, the DNA is TGCGCCAGCAGCTCGACAGGGTTTGGAAACACCATATATTTT.

This clone was seen more than once but under ten times. This chain connects TRBV5-6 to TRBJ2-7; no definite D call. The V gene's germline CDR1 is SGHDT and CDR2 YYEEEE. CDR3 size: 12 residues. V lost 6 bases to trimming and J lost 7 bases, with 14 bases between them. CDR3 residues: CASNQYGDEQYF. The CDR3 nucleotides read TGTGCCAGCAACCAATACGGAGATGAGCAGTACTTC.

The rearrangement joins TRBV18 to TRBJ2-6; 8 bases fit TRBD1. The CDR3 is 17 amino acids. The V and J ends lost 1 base and 2 bases, in that order; junction bases with no gene match: 4. Per the germline V gene, CDR1 is KGHSH and CDR2 is LQKENI. The CDR3 sequence is CASSPLQTGAGANVLTF. The CDR3 DNA follows: TGTGCCAGCTCACCACTCCAGACAGGGGCTGGGGCCAACGTCCTGACTTTC.

This clone has just a few counts. The genes are TRBV6-6 and TRBJ1-2; perhaps TRBD1 as D (5 bases). Per germline, CDR1 MNHNY and CDR2 SVGAGI (reference sequence). This CDR3 is built from 14 residues. Between the trimmed V and J ends, which lost 2 bases and 5 bases, there was a span of 12 bases. CDR3 region: CASSYRGEGYGYTF. DNA for the CDR3: TGTGCCAGCAGTTACCGGGGGGAGGGGTATGGCTACACCTTC.

The chain is built from TRBV5-1 and TRBJ2-3; D perhaps matches TRBD2 (5 bases). The CDR3 consists of 17 residues. Germline loops: CDR1 SGHRS, CDR2 YFSETQ. Trimming removed 3 bases from V and 0 bases from J, with 17 bases in between. The CDR3: CASSSGIGHTSTDTQYF. The DNA for the CDR3 is TGCGCCAGCAGCTCGGGAATTGGTCATACTAGCACAGATACGCAGTATTTT. Combining the CDR3 with reference TRBV5-1 and TRBJ2-3 gives the whole variable domain KAGVTQTPRYLIKTRGQQVTLSCSPISGHRSVSWYQQTPGQGLQFLFEYFSETQRNKGNFPGRFSGRQFSNSRSEMNVSTLELGDSALYLCASSSGIGHTSTDTQYFGPGTRLTVL.

DNA for the CDR3: TGTGCCAGCAGGCCCGGCAGACAGGGGGTATTCCACGAGCAGTACTTC. Translated, it gives CASRPGRQGVFHEQYF. This chain uses TRBV13 with TRBJ2-7; the match to TRBD1 covers 9 bases. This CDR3 is built from 16 residues. V dropped 6 bases and J dropped 5; count of bases not matched to a gene: 14. CDR1 is PRHDT and CDR2 is FYEKMQ in the germline V gene (reference sequence).

The rearrangement joins TRBV7-8 to TRBJ2-7; 8 positions agree with TRBD1. The CDR3 length is 14 residues. J gave up 2 bases and V 5 bases, and 5 bases lay outside the gene matches. Per the germline V gene, CDR1 is SGHVS and CDR2 is FQNEAQ. The CDR3 DNA reads TGTGCCAGCAGCGGTCAGGGGGCGGCCTACGAGCAGTACTTC. It codes for CASSGQGAAYEQYF.

The chain carries TRBV6-6 and TRBJ1-5, with TRBD1 matching 7 bases. CDR3 length equals 15 residues. Germline assignment: CDR1 MNHNY and CDR2 SVGAGI (reference sequence). V lost 6 bases to trimming and J lost 6 bases; unmatched junction nucleotides: 11. In DNA, the CDR3 is TGTGCCAGCAGGGCAGGGGGTTTTTTCAGTCAGCCCCAGCATTTT. It specifies CASRAGGFFSQPQHF.

The chain carries TRBV10-3 and TRBJ1-6; TRBD1 matches 8 bases. V shed 0 bases and J 9 bases; nucleotides not matched to a gene: 10. The CDR3 covers 17 residues. Germline V lookup: CDR1 ENHRY, CDR2 SYGVKD. As DNA, the CDR3 is TGTGCCATCAGTGAGTCGACTCGGACAGGGAGTAGTTCACCCCTCCACTTT. This gives the protein CAISESTRTGSSSPLHF.

A note on this clone: At one end the junction does not follow the germline gene, possibly because of a read error. The rearrangement links TRBV7-7 to TRBJ1-5; perhaps TRBD1 as D (5 bases). The CDR3 has 18 residues. Per germline, CDR1 SSHAT and CDR2 FNYEAQ (reference sequence). CDR3 region: CASSSFFGCGAADQPQHF. Written as DNA, the CDR3 is TGTGCTAGCAGTTCCTTTTTCGGTTGCGGGGCAGCTGATCAGCCCCAGCATTTT.

The chain has TRBV5-1 and TRBJ2-3; 12 nucleotides agree with TRBD2. The germline gives CDR1 SGHRS, CDR2 YFSETQ. The CDR3 sequence is 16 residues long. The ends lost 2 bases at V and 6 bases at J; junction bases unmatched: 7. CDR3 nucleotides: TGCGCCAGCAGCTTAGCTAGCGGGGGGGCAGCGGATACGCAGTATTTT. It specifies CASSLASGGAADTQYF.

This clone was detected only once. This sequence joins TRBV28 and TRBJ1-5, with 7 bases aligning to TRBD1. The CDR3 runs 15 residues. The ends lost 6 bases at V and 7 bases at J; junction bases unmatched: 12. From germline, CDR1 is MDHEN and CDR2 SYDVKM. The CDR3 DNA sequence: TGTGCCAGCAGCATACGACAGGGTTGGGGACAGCCCCAGCATTTT. Translated, it gives CASSIRQGWGQPQHF.

The chain uses TRBV19 and TRBJ2-7; 8 bases agree with TRBD1. In germline, CDR1 is LNHDA, CDR2 SQIVND (reference sequence). J was trimmed by 12 bases and V by 3 bases; bases with no gene match: 10. CDR3 size: 13 residues. The CDR3 nucleotides read TGTGCCAGTAGTATCGCGACAGGGGCCGCGCCGTACTTC. Translating gives CASSIATGAAPYF.

The J gene is TRBJ1-1, the V gene TRBV19, with 8 bases matching TRBD1. J gave up 3 bases and V 9 bases, and 9 bases lay outside the gene matches. Germline-derived CDR1 and CDR2 are LNHDA and SQIVND (reference sequence). The CDR3 is 14 residues long. The CDR3 reads CASAQTGVDTEAFF. CDR3 coding DNA: TGTGCCAGCGCCCAGACAGGGGTTGACACTGAAGCTTTCTTT.

This sequence joins TRBV7-3 and TRBJ2-7; TRBD2 agrees at 8 bases. V lost 4 bases, J lost 1 base, and 3 bases stayed unmatched. The CDR3 length is 14 residues. The germline gives CDR1 SGHTA, CDR2 FQGTGA. CDR3 sequence reads: CASSSPSGSYEQYF. CDR3 DNA: TGTGCCAGCAGCTCGCCTAGCGGGTCCTACGAGCAGTACTTC.

J is TRBJ2-1 and V is TRBV6-4; 7 positions match TRBD2. This CDR3 has 14 amino acids. Germline V gene data show CDR1 as MRHNA and CDR2 as SNTAGT. The V gene end was trimmed by 0 bases and the J gene end by 4 bases; junction bases not matched to a gene: 0. The CDR3 nucleotides are TGTGCCAGCAGTGACTCGGGAGGGTACAATGAGCAGTTCTTC. Protein sequence: CASSDSGGYNEQFF.

This clone occurred once. The chain links TRBV5-4 to TRBJ2-3; TRBD2 agrees at 10 bases. The CDR3 length is 17 residues. The V segment lost 3 bases and the J segment 0 bases; nucleotides outside the gene matches: 7. CDR1 and CDR2 (germline): SGHNT, YYREEE (reference sequence). CDR3 protein: CASSSRLLAGSTDTQYF. The CDR3 DNA follows: TGTGCCAGCAGCTCACGTTTACTAGCGGGGAGCACAGATACGCAGTATTTT. Complete variable domain (other parts from reference TRBV5-4 and TRBJ2-3): ETGVTQSPTHLIKTRGQQVTLRCSSQSGHNTVSWYQQALGQGPQFIFQYYREEENGRGNFPPRFSGLQFPNYSSELNVNALELDDSALYLCASSSRLLAGSTDTQYFGPGTRLTVL.

The V gene is TRBV5-6, the J gene TRBJ2-1; TRBD1 is a possible D gene (5 bases). This CDR3 has 15 residues. Trimming stripped 5 bases from V and 2 bases from J, with 14 bases between. Germline loops: CDR1 SGHDT, CDR2 YYEEEE. The CDR3 reads CASSFDSRTYNEQFF. The CDR3 bases are TGTGCCAGCAGTTTCGACAGCAGGACCTACAATGAGCAGTTCTTC.

V gene TRBV10-3 combines with J gene TRBJ2-7; D possibly corresponds to TRBD1 (6 bases). CDR3 length: 12 residues. CDR1 is ENHRY and CDR2 is SYGVKD in the germline V gene. V gave up 5 bases and J gave up 4 bases, with 9 bases separating them. The CDR3 coding sequence is TGTGCCATCAGTCAACAGGGTTACGAGCAGTACGTC. Amino acids: CAISQQGYEQYV.

The CDR3 DNA reads as TGTGCCAGCAGCCAAGATTCGGGGACAGGGGGCTACGAGCAGTACTTC. Protein sequence: CASSQDSGTGGYEQYF. The gene calls are TRBV4-2 and TRBJ2-7; 11 nucleotides align to TRBD1. Trimming removed 0 bases from V and 3 bases from J; junction bases left unmatched: 4. Per germline, CDR1 LGHNA and CDR2 YNFKEQ. CDR3 length equals 16 residues.

The rearrangement links TRBV7-3 to TRBJ2-1, with a tentative D call TRBD1 (6 bases). Germline V gene data show CDR1 as SGHTA and CDR2 as FQGTGA. CDR3 length: 11 amino acids. V shed 4 bases and J shed 8 bases, with 6 bases lying between them. DNA for the CDR3: TGTGCCAGCAGCTCAGGGGATGAGCAGTTCTTC. Translating it yields CASSSGDEQFF.

The chain is built from TRBV28 and TRBJ1-5, with D unclear. There are 17 residues in the CDR3. Deletions cut 5 bases from V and 0 bases from J, with 17 bases between. Germline-derived CDR1 and CDR2 are MDHEN and SYDVKM. CDR3 nucleotides: TGTGCCAGCAGTCCAGTGCAGGCGGGGATTAGCAATCAGCCCCAGCATTTT. As protein: CASSPVQAGISNQPQHF.

V is TRBV6-5 and J is TRBJ1-2; 10 nucleotides align to TRBD1. The CDR3 sequence is 13 residues long. CDR1 and CDR2 (germline): MNHEY, SVGAGI. The trim removed 7 bases at V and 7 bases at J, leaving 6 bases unmatched. The CDR3 DNA sequence: TGTGCCAGCACTAGTGGACAGGGGGGTGGCTACACCTTC. This encodes CASTSGQGGGYTF.

The rearrangement uses TRBV5-1 and TRBJ1-1; TRBD1 matches 8 bases. The germline V gene has CDR1 SGHRS and CDR2 YFSETQ. The junction had 8 bases not matched to a gene; V was cut back by 4 bases and J by 3 bases. This CDR3 contains 15 residues. The CDR3, as DNA: TGCGCCAGCAGCGCAGGGGGCGTCGGGTACACTGAAGCTTTCTTT. Translating gives CASSAGGVGYTEAFF.

The gene calls are TRBV28 and TRBJ1-1, with 9 bases aligning to TRBD1. V dropped 5 bases and J dropped 5; count of bases not matched to a gene: 9. The CDR3 is 15 residues long. The germline CDR1 and CDR2 sequences are MDHEN and SYDVKM. The CDR3 DNA sequence: TGTGCCAGCAGTGCATACAGGGGGCGCGAGACTGAAGCTTTCTTT. It is translated as CASSAYRGRETEAFF. Full variable domain (remainder filled in from reference TRBV28 and TRBJ1-1): DVKVTQSSRYLVKRTGEKVFLECVQDMDHENMFWYRQDPGLGLRLIYFSYDVKMKEKGDIPEGYSVSREKKERFSLILESASTNQTSMYLCASSAYRGRETEAFFGQGTRLTVV.